Following are 24 T cell receptor beta chains from one sample sequenced in a study of CD8 T cells in ankylosing spondylitis. MiXCR was run by TCRdb on the 5' RACE reads, yielding one entry per CDR3 protein. Here the sample spans 100,000 to 150,000 distinct CDR3 sequences, around 7% being singletons. Sequences were obtained from blood, either unsorted or a sorted T cell fraction (not recorded which). The origin of the receptors is a male donor with ankylosing spondylitis or in good health (not recorded which).

There are many counts of this clonotype. This chain uses TRBV10-3 with TRBJ2-3; 8 bases line up with TRBD2. The germline V gene has CDR1 ENHRY and CDR2 SYGVKD. J lost 0 bases, V lost 0 bases, and 8 bases had no gene match. The CDR3 is 18 amino acids. CDR3 residues: CAISESSRTSRSTDTQYF. In DNA, the CDR3 is TGTGCCATCAGTGAGTCCTCGCGGACTAGCCGCAGCACAGATACGCAGTATTTT.

At least ten counts were recorded for this clonotype. V is TRBV9 and J is TRBJ2-2; 8 bases are a match to TRBD2. The CDR3 covers 15 residues. With 3 bases clipped from V and 2 bases from J, the junction kept 3 bases outside the gene matches. CDR1 and CDR2 from the germline V gene are SGDLS and YYNGEE. CDR3: CASSATSANTGELFF. The DNA of the CDR3 is TGTGCCAGCAGCGCGACTAGCGCAAACACCGGGGAGCTGTTTTTT.

This clonotype was found many times. V usage is TRBV29-1 and J usage is TRBJ2-7; 10 nucleotides agree with TRBD1. V lost 6 bases and J lost 6; bases outside the gene matches: 5. CDR3 size: 12 residues. The germline CDR1 and CDR2 sequences are SQVTM and ANQGSEA. Here the CDR3 DNA reads TGCAGCGTCTGGACAGGGGGGATCGAGCAGTACTTC. Its translation: CSVWTGGIEQYF.

The table lists this clonotype with many counts. The rearrangement uses TRBV5-1 and TRBJ2-1, with 7 bases identical to TRBD1. V lost 0 bases and J lost 5; bases outside the gene matches: 2. This CDR3 comprises 14 residues. The germline CDR1 and CDR2 sequences are SGHRS and YFSETQ. The CDR3 reads CASSLEDRDNEQFF. The CDR3 DNA sequence: TGCGCCAGCAGCTTGGAAGACAGGGACAATGAGCAGTTCTTC.

There are many counts of this clonotype. This chain's CDR3 is CSASPDSNYGYTF. DNA of the CDR3: TGCAGTGCTAGCCCAGACTCTAACTATGGCTACACCTTC. The gene calls are TRBV20-1 and TRBJ1-2; D unclear. The germline CDR1 and CDR2 sequences are DFQATT and SNEGSKA (reference sequence). Trimming removed 3 bases from V and 0 bases from J, with 8 bases in between. This CDR3 spans 13 amino acids.

This clonotype was detected many times. V gene TRBV20-1 combines with J gene TRBJ2-7, with D possibly matching TRBD1 (5 bases). This CDR3 has 14 residues. V lost 1 base, J lost 0 bases, and 10 bases lay in between. Germline V gene data show CDR1 as DFQATT and CDR2 as SNEGSKA (reference sequence). The CDR3 here is CSARGRQSSYEQYF. CDR3 DNA: TGCAGTGCTAGAGGGAGACAGAGCTCCTACGAGCAGTACTTC.

This clonotype was detected ten times or more. This chain uses TRBV28 with TRBJ1-5; 9 bases fit TRBD1. CDR3 size: 15 residues. Germline CDR1 MDHEN, CDR2 SYDVKM. V lost 6 bases, J lost 7 bases, and 10 bases stayed unmatched. This chain's CDR3 is CASRRRTGANQPQHF. CDR3 coding DNA: TGTGCCAGCAGGAGGAGGACAGGGGCCAACCAGCCCCAGCATTTT.

This clonotype was found many times. The gene calls are TRBV7-2 and TRBJ2-3, with D possibly being TRBD2 (5 bases). V lost 5 bases, J lost 6 bases, and 15 bases lay in between. Germline V gives CDR1 SGHTA, CDR2 FQGNSA. This CDR3 has 14 residues. The CDR3 DNA reads as TGTGCCAGCAGCCCCGACCGCACTAGGGATACGCAGTATTTT. The encoded protein is CASSPDRTRDTQYF.

This clonotype has at least ten counts. V gene TRBV10-3 combines with J gene TRBJ1-2, with D unresolved. CDR1 is ENHRY, CDR2 SYGVKD, per germline. This CDR3 has 13 amino acids. Trimming took off 3 bases at V and 5 bases at J, with 10 bases between the two ends. CDR3 amino acids: CAISDSGEYGYTF. The DNA of the CDR3 is TGTGCCATCAGTGATTCGGGCGAGTATGGCTACACCTTC.

This clonotype has a count of ten or more. This chain links TRBV20-1 with TRBJ1-4; D gene unclear. This CDR3 spans 12 amino acids. Trimming took off 1 base at V and 7 bases at J, with 7 bases between the two ends. CDR1 and CDR2 from the germline V gene are DFQATT and SNEGSKA (reference sequence). The chain's CDR3 is CSARAVTEKLFF. The CDR3 DNA reads TGCAGTGCTAGAGCCGTAACTGAAAAACTGTTTTTT.

This clonotype has ten or more counts. The genes are TRBV18 and TRBJ2-7; D call uncertain. Germline V gene data show CDR1 as KGHSH and CDR2 as LQKENI. V lost 2 bases, J lost 0 bases, and 17 bases lay in between. This CDR3 comprises 17 residues. CDR3 sequence (DNA): TGTGCCAGCTCACCAGGTTACGGACCGGGCAGCTCCTACGAGCAGTACTTC. Its protein product is CASSPGYGPGSSYEQYF. The full variable domain, rest sourced from reference TRBV18 and TRBJ2-7, is NAGVMQNPRHLVRRRGQEARLRCSPMKGHSHVYWYRQLPEEGLKFMVYLQKENIIDESGMPKERFSAEFPKEGPSILRIQQVVRGDSAAYFCASSPGYGPGSSYEQYFGPGTRLTVT.

This clonotype was seen repeatedly, ten times or more. The chain uses TRBV12-3 or TRBV12-4 and TRBJ2-3; D is uncertain. V gave up 1 base and J gave up 9 bases, with 5 bases separating them. This CDR3 has 11 residues. The CDR3 loop is CASSLEKTQYF. The DNA of the CDR3 is TGTGCCAGCAGTTTAGAGAAGACGCAGTATTTT.

This clonotype was found many times. This rearrangement joins TRBV2 to TRBJ2-2; 12 nucleotides match TRBD2. The V segment lost 5 bases and the J segment 4 bases; nucleotides outside the gene matches: 8. The CDR3 is 17 amino acids. Looked up from germline, CDR1 is SNHLY and CDR2 is FYNNEI. CDR3: CASSSRLAGVGTGELFF. CDR3 nucleotides: TGTGCCAGCAGTTCGAGACTAGCGGGAGTGGGCACCGGGGAGCTGTTTTTT.

This clonotype showed up many times. This chain uses TRBV28 with TRBJ2-7; D is unclear. The CDR3 spans 13 residues. The germline V and J ends were trimmed by 2 bases and 7 bases, with 12 bases remaining between them. Germline assignment: CDR1 MDHEN and CDR2 SYDVKM. CDR3 in DNA: TGTGCCAGCAGTTTACCGGCCACCGAGGAGCAGTACTTC. The encoded protein is CASSLPATEEQYF.

This clonotype was observed at least ten times. J is TRBJ2-1 and V is TRBV18, with 8 nucleotides matching TRBD1. The CDR3 sequence is 14 residues long. Per the germline V gene, CDR1 is KGHSH and CDR2 is LQKENI. J gave up 14 bases and V 3 bases, and 12 bases lay outside the gene matches. CDR3 bases: TGTGCCAGCTCACCGAGGACAGGGAAGGGATGGAAGTTCTTC. Its protein is CASSPRTGKGWKFF. Variable domain in full (rest from reference TRBV18 and TRBJ2-1): NAGVMQNPRHLVRRRGQEARLRCSPMKGHSHVYWYRQLPEEGLKFMVYLQKENIIDESGMPKERFSAEFPKEGPSILRIQQVVRGDSAAYFCASSPRTGKGWKFFGPGTRLTVL.

This clonotype occurred many times. The chain recombines TRBV20-1 with TRBJ2-3; D uncertain. This CDR3 has 14 amino acids. Trimming took 3 bases from V and 2 from J, leaving 12 bases between them. Germline V gene lookup returns CDR1 DFQATT and CDR2 SNEGSKA (reference sequence). CDR3 residues: CSARANRDTDTQYF. The CDR3 region has the DNA TGCAGTGCTAGGGCTAACCGTGACACAGATACGCAGTATTTT.

This clonotype was recorded many times. The genes are TRBV29-1 and TRBJ1-2; TRBD1 is a possible D gene (5 bases). Germline V gene sequence: CDR1 SQVTM, CDR2 ANQGSEA. The ends were cut back, 2 bases at V and 4 bases at J, with 14 bases in the middle. The CDR3 extends over 14 amino acids. In DNA form, the CDR3 reads TGCAGCGTTGAAATCGGCCAGGGAGCCTATGGCTACACCTTC. It encodes CSVEIGQGAYGYTF.

Only a few counts were recorded for this clonotype. The rearrangement uses TRBV18 and TRBJ1-1; TRBD1 might be the D (5 bases). Germline CDR1 KGHSH, CDR2 LQKENI. The ends were cut back, 3 bases at V and 0 bases at J, with 8 bases in the middle. The CDR3 consists of 14 residues. For the CDR3, the DNA is TGTGCCAGCTCACCTGGGACCTTGAACACTGAAGCTTTCTTT. Translated: CASSPGTLNTEAFF.

There are many counts of this clonotype. V usage is TRBV5-1 and J usage is TRBJ2-7, with 10 bases identical to TRBD1. The CDR3 is 15 residues long. V trimming: 3 bases; J trimming: 3 bases; junction bases outside the gene matches: 6. Germline V gene data show CDR1 as SGHRS and CDR2 as YFSETQ. CDR3 region: CASSSPDRGIYEQYF. The DNA for the CDR3 is TGCGCCAGCAGCTCACCGGACAGGGGGATCTACGAGCAGTACTTC. Combining the CDR3 with reference TRBV5-1 and TRBJ2-7 gives the whole variable domain KAGVTQTPRYLIKTRGQQVTLSCSPISGHRSVSWYQQTPGQGLQFLFEYFSETQRNKGNFPGRFSGRQFSNSRSEMNVSTLELGDSALYLCASSSPDRGIYEQYFGPGTRLTVT.

This clonotype was observed at least ten times. The chain has TRBV10-3 and TRBJ1-5; D is undetermined. This CDR3 is built from 16 residues. CDR1 and CDR2 (germline): ENHRY, SYGVKD. V lost 0 bases to trimming and J lost 3 bases, with 12 bases between them. In nucleotides, the CDR3 is TGTGCCATCAGTGAGTCGAGACTGACGGTCAATCAGCCCCAGCATTTT. Amino acid sequence: CAISESRLTVNQPQHF.

This clonotype has more than one count but fewer than ten. This rearrangement joins TRBV15 to TRBJ2-5, with 7 nucleotides matching TRBD2. This CDR3 region has 15 residues. Trimming cost V 2 bases and J 4 bases; bases outside gene matches: 7. Germline CDR1 is LNHNV and CDR2 is YYDKDF (reference sequence). CDR3 nucleotide sequence: TGTGCCACCAGCAGATCGGCGGGGGTGGGAGAGACCCAGTACTTC. This encodes CATSRSAGVGETQYF.

This clonotype has just a few counts. The chain links TRBV30 to TRBJ1-1; D remains unclear. Trimming shortened V by 0 bases and J by 5 bases, and 16 bases separated the two germline ends. Germline assignment: CDR1 GTSNPN and CDR2 SVGIG (reference sequence). The CDR3 covers 15 residues. The CDR3 loop is CAWSVRRGSGTEAFF. The DNA for the CDR3 is TGTGCCTGGAGTGTACGACGGGGATCGGGGACTGAAGCTTTCTTT.

This clonotype was seen repeatedly, ten times or more. The chain links TRBV7-3 to TRBJ2-2, with D possibly matching TRBD2 (5 bases). Trimming pared 0 bases from V and 7 bases from J, leaving 9 bases between. Germline V gene lookup returns CDR1 SGHTA and CDR2 FQGTGA. The CDR3 length is 14 residues. The CDR3 DNA follows: TGTGCCAGCAGCTTAACGTGGGGAGACGGGGAGCTGTTTTTT. Translating gives CASSLTWGDGELFF.

Ten or more counts support this clonotype. This sequence joins TRBV9 and TRBJ1-1, with D hard to call. V lost 1 base, J lost 3 bases, and 7 bases lay in between. CDR3 size: 13 residues. Germline V lookup: CDR1 SGDLS, CDR2 YYNGEE. The CDR3 here is CASSVSSDTEAFF. The CDR3 DNA reads TGTGCCAGCAGCGTAAGCAGCGACACTGAAGCTTTCTTT.